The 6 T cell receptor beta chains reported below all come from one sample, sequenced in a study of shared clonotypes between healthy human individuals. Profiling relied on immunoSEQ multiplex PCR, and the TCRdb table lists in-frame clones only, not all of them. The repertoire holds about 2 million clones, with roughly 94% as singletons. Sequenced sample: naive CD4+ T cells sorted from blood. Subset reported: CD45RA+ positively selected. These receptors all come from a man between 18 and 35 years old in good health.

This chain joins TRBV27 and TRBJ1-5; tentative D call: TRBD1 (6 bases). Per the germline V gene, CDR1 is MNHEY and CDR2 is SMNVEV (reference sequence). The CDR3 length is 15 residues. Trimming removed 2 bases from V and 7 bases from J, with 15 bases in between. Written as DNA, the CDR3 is TGTGCCAGCAGTTTAGGGGGCCGCGGGGTCCAGCCCCAGCATTTT. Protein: CASSLGGRGVQPQHF.

The CDR3 spells CASRANRAGANVLTF. For the CDR3, the DNA is TGTGCCAGCAGGGCTAACAGGGCTGGGGCCAACGTCCTGACTTTC. The chain combines TRBV6-1 with TRBJ2-6, with a tentative D call TRBD1 (6 bases). The CDR3 runs to 15 residues. Germline V CDR1 and CDR2: MNHNS, SASEGT. V dropped 6 bases and J dropped 2 bases, with 11 bases sitting between them.

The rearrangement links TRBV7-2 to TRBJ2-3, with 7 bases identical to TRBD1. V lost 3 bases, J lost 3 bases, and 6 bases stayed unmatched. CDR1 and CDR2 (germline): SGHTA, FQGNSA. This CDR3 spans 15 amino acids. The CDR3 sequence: CASSLTGFGTDTQYF. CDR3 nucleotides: TGTGCCAGCAGCTTGACAGGGTTCGGGACAGATACGCAGTATTTT.

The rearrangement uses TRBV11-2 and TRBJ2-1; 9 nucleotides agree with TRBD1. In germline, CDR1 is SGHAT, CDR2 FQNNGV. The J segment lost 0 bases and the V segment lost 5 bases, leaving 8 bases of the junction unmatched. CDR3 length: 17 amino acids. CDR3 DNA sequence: TGTGCCAGCAGCGACCTGGGACAGGGAAGCTCCTACAATGAGCAGTTCTTC. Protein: CASSDLGQGSSYNEQFF.

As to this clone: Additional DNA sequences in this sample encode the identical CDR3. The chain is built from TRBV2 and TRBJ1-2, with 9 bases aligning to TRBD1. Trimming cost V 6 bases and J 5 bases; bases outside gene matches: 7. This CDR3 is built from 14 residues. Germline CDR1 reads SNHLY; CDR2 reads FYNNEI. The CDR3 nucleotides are TGTGCCAGCAGCGAGGACAGGGGAGGGTATGGCTACACCTTC. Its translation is CASSEDRGGYGYTF.

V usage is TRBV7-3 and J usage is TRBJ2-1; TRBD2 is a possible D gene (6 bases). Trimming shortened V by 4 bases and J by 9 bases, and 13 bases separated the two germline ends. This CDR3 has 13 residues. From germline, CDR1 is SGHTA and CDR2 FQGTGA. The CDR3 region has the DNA TGTGCCAGCAGCTCGAATAGCGGACTTGAGCAGTTCTTC. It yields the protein CASSSNSGLEQFF.